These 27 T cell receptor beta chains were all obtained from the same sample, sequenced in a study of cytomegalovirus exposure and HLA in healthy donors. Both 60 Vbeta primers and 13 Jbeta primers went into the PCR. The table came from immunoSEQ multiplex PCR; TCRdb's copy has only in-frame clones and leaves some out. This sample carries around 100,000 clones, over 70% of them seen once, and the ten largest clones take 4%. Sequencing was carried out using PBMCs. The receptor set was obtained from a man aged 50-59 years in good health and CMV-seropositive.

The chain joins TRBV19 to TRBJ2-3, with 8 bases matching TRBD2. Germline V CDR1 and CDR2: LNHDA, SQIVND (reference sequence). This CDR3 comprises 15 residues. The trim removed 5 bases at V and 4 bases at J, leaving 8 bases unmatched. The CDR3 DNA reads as TGTGCCAGTAGTTCCAGCGGGAGCTTCGCAGATACGCAGTATTTT. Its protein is CASSSSGSFADTQYF.

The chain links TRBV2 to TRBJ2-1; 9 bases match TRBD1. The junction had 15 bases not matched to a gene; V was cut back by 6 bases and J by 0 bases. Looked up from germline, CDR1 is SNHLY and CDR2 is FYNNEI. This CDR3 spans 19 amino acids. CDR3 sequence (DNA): TGTGCCAGCAGGGGCCCCGGGACAGGGAGGGGCAGCTCCTACAATGAGCAGTTCTTC. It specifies CASRGPGTGRGSSYNEQFF.

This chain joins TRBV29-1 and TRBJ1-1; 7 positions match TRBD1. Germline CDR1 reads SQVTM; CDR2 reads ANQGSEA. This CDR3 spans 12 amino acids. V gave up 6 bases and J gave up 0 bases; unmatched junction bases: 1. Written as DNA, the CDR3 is TGCAGCGTAGACAGGGTGAACACTGAAGCTTTCTTT. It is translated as CSVDRVNTEAFF.

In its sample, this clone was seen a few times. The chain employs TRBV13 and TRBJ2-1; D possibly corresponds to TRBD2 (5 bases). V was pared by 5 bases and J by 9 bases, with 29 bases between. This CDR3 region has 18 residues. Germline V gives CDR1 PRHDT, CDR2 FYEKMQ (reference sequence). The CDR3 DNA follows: TGTGCCAGCAGCGATAAATTGGCCGGGATAATTCAGACCAGTGAGCAGTTCTTC. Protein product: CASSDKLAGIIQTSEQFF. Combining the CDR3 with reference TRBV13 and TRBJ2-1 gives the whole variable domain AAGVIQSPRHLIKEKRETATLKCYPIPRHDTVYWYQQGPGQDPQFLISFYEKMQSDKGSIPDRFSAQQFSDYHSELNMSSLELGDSALYFCASSDKLAGIIQTSEQFFGPGTRLTVL.

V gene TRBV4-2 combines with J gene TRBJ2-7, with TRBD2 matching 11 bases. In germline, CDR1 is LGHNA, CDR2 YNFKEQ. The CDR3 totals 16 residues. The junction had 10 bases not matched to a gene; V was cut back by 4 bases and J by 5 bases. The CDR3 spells CASSPIELAGANEQYF. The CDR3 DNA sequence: TGTGCCAGCAGCCCCATCGAACTAGCGGGAGCTAACGAGCAGTACTTC.

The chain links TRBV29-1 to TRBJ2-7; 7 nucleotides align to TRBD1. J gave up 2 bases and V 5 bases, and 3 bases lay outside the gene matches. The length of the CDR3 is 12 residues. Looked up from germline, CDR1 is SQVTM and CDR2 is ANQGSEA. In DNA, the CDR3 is TGCAGCGTTAAACAGGGGACCTACGAGCAGTACTTC. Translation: CSVKQGTYEQYF.

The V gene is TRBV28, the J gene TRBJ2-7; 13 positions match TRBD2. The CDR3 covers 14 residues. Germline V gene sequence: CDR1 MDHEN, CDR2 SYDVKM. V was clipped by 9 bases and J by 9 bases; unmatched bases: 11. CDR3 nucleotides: TGTGCCAGTGGGACTAGCGGGAATGGAGACGCGCAGTACTTC. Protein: CASGTSGNGDAQYF.

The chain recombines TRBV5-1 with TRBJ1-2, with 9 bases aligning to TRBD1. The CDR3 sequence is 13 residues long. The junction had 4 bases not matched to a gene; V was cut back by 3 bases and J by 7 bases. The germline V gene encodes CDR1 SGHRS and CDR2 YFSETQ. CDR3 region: CASSWGQGSGYTF. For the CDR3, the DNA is TGCGCCAGCAGCTGGGGACAGGGAAGTGGCTACACCTTC. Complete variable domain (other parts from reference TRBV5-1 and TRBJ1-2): KAGVTQTPRYLIKTRGQQVTLSCSPISGHRSVSWYQQTPGQGLQFLFEYFSETQRNKGNFPGRFSGRQFSNSRSEMNVSTLELGDSALYLCASSWGQGSGYTFGSGTRLTVV.

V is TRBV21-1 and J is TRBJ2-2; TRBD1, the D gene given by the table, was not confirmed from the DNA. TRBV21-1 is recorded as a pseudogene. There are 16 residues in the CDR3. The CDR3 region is CASSKGQGLGTGELFF. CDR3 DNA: TGTGCCAGCAGCAAAGGGCAGGGGCTAGGGACCGGGGAGCTGTTTTTT.

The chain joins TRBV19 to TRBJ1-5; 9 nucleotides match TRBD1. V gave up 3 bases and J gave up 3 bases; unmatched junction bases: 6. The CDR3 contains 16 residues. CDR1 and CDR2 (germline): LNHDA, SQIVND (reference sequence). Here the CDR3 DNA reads TGTGCCAGTAGTATTTACGGGACAGGGAACAATCAGCCCCAGCATTTT. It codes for CASSIYGTGNNQPQHF.

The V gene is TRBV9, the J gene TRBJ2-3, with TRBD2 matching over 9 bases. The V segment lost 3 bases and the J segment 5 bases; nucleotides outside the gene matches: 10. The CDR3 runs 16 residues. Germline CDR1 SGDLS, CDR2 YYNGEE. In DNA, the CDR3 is TGTGCCAGCAGCGCCGGGACTAGCAGAGGCGAAGATACGCAGTATTTT. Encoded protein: CASSAGTSRGEDTQYF.

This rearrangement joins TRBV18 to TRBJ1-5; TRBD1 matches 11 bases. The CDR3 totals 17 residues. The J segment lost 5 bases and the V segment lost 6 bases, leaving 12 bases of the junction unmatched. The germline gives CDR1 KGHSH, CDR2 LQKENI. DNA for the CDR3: TGTGCCAGCTCGCCAAGGCGGACAGGGGGCGAGGATCAGCCCCAGCATTTT. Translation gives CASSPRRTGGEDQPQHF.

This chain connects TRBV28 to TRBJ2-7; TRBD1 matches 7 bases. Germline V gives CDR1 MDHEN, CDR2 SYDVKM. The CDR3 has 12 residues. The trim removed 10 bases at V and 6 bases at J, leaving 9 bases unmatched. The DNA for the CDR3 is TGTGCCATCTTCGACAGGGCGGGCGAGCAGTACTTC. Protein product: CAIFDRAGEQYF.

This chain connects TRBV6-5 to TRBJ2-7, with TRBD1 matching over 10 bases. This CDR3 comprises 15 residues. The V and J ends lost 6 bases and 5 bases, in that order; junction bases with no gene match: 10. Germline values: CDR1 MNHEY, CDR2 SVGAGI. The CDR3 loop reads CASSSAGTGVHEQYF. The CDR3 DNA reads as TGTGCCAGCAGCTCCGCCGGGACAGGGGTACACGAGCAGTACTTC.

The CDR3 loop reads CASYPEISGANVLTF. The CDR3 DNA sequence: TGTGCCAGCTACCCCGAGATCTCTGGGGCCAACGTCCTGACTTTC. The chain uses TRBV6-1 and TRBJ2-6; D remains ambiguous. Trimming took off 8 bases at V and 0 bases at J, with 11 bases between the two ends. The CDR3 runs 15 residues. Germline CDR1 reads MNHNS; CDR2 reads SASEGT.

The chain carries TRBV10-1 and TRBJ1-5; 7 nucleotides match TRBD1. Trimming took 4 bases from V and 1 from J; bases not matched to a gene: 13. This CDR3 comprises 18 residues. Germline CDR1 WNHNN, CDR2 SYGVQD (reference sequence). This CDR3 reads CASSVAGTERASNQPQHF. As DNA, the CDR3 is TGCGCCAGCAGTGTCGCCGGGACAGAAAGAGCCAGCAATCAGCCCCAGCATTTT.

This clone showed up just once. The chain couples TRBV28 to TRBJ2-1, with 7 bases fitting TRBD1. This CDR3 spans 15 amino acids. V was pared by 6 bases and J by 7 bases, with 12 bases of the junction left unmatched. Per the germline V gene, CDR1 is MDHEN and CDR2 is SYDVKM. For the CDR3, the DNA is TGTGCCAGCAGCAAGACAGGGACAAAGCAGAATGAGCAGTTCTTC. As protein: CASSKTGTKQNEQFF.

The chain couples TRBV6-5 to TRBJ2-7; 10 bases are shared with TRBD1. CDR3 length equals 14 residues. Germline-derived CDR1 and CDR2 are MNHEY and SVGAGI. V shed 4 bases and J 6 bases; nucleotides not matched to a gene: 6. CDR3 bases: TGTGCCAGCAGTTTAAGGGACAGGGGTTTCGAGCAGTACTTC. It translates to CASSLRDRGFEQYF.

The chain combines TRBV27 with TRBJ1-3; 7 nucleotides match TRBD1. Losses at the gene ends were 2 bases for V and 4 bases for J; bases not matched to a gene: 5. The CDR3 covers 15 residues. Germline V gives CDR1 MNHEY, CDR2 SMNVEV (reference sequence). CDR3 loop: CASSLRQGDGNTIYF. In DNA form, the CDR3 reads TGTGCCAGCAGTTTAAGACAGGGCGACGGAAACACCATATATTTT.

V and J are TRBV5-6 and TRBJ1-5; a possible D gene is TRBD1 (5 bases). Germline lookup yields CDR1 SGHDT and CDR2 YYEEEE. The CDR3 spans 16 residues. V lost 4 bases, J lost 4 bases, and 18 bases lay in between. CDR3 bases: TGTGCCAGCAGCCGCTCGGGGGGGATAGGAAATCAGCCCCAGCATTTT. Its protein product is CASSRSGGIGNQPQHF.

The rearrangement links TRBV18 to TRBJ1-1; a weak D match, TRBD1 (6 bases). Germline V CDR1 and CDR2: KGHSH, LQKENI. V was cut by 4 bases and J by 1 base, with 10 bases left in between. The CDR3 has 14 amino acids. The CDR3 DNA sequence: TGTGCCAGCTCACTACAGGACAGGAACACTGAAGCTTTCTTT. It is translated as CASSLQDRNTEAFF.

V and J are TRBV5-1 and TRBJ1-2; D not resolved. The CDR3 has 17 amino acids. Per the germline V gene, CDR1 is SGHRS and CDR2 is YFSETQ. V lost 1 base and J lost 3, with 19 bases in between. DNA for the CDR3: TGCGCCAGCAGCTTGAGCGTCACGGCAAATCCTCACTATGGCTACACCTTC. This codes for CASSLSVTANPHYGYTF.

In DNA form, the CDR3 reads TGTGCCAGCAGCTTGGACAGGGGGTGGCAAGAGACCCAGTACTTC. Translation gives CASSLDRGWQETQYF. V is TRBV5-6 and J is TRBJ2-5; 8 bases agree with TRBD1. Germline trimming cut 0 bases from V and 2 bases from J; bases unmatched to any gene: 3. This CDR3 has 15 residues. Germline lookup yields CDR1 SGHDT and CDR2 YYEEEE.

CDR3 amino acids: CASKAGEIYNEQFF. CDR3 nucleotide sequence: TGTGCCAGCAAAGCGGGAGAGATCTACAATGAGCAGTTCTTC. The gene calls are TRBV6-1 and TRBJ2-1; 8 nucleotides agree with TRBD2. This CDR3 region has 14 residues. The V and J ends lost 7 bases and 3 bases, in that order; junction bases with no gene match: 5. Germline V CDR1 and CDR2: MNHNS, SASEGT.

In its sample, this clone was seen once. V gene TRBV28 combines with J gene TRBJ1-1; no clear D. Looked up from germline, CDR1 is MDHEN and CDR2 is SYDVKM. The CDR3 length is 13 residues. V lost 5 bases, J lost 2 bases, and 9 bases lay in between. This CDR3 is CASSLKHNTEAFF. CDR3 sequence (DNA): TGTGCCAGCAGTCTCAAGCACAACACTGAAGCTTTCTTT.

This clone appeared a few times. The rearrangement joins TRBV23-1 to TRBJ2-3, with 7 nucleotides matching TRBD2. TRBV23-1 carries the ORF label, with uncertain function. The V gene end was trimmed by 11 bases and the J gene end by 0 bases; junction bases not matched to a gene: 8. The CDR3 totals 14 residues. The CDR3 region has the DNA TGCGCCCAAACCCTCGGGGGGAGCACAGATACGCAGTATTTT. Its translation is CAQTLGGSTDTQYF.

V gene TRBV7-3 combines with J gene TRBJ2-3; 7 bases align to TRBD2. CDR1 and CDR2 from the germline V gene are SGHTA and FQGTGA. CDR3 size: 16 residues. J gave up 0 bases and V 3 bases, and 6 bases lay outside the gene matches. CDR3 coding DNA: TGTGCCAGCAGCTTTACTAGCGTTGCTAGCACAGATACGCAGTATTTT. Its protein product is CASSFTSVASTDTQYF.